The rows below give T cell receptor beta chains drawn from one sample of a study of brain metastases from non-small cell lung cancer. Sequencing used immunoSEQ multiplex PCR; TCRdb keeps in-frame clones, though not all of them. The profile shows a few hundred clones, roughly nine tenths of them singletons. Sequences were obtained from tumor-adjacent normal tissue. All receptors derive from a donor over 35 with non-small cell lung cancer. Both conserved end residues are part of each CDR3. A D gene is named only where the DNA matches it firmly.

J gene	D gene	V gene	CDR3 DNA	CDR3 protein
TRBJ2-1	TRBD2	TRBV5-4	TGTGCCAGCAGTTTGGAAGCGGGAGGGTCTTACAATGAGCAGTTCTTC	CASSLEAGGSYNEQFF
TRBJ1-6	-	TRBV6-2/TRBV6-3	TGTGCCAGCAGTTACGGGGCGGATAATTCACCCCTCCACTTT	CASSYGADNSPLHF
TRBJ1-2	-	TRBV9	TGTGCCAGCAGCGTTACAGAGAACTATGGCTACACCTTC	CASSVTENYGYTF
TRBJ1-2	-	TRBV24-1	TGTGCCACCAGTGATTTCGATGGGGGGACGGAAATCTATGGCTACACCTTC	CATSDFDGGTEIYGYTF
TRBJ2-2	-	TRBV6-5	TGTGCCAGCAGTTATTATCAGGGTACCGGGGAGCTGTTTTTT	CASSYYQGTGELFF
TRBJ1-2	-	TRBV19	TGTGCCAGTAGTACCTTAAACTATGGCTACACCTTC	CASSTLNYGYTF
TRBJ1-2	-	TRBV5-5	TGTGCCAGCAGCCCCGACCTTAACTATGGCTACACCTTC	CASSPDLNYGYTF
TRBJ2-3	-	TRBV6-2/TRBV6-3	TGTGCCAGCAGTTACTCGATATCGGATACGCAGTATTTT	CASSYSISDTQYF
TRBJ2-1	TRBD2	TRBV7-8	TGTGCCAGCAGCTCGACTAGCGGGGAAGGTGAGCAGTTCTTC	CASSSTSGEGEQFF
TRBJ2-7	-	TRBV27	TGTGCCAGCAGTCCCGGGACCTACGAGCAGTACTTC	CASSPGTYEQYF
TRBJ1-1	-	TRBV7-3	TGTGCCAGCAGCCCTTCGGGGAACACTGAAGCTTTCTTT	CASSPSGNTEAFF
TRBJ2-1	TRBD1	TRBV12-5	TGTGCTAGTGGTTTGGTTGCCGGGACAGTGTATTACAATGAGCAGTTCTTC	CASGLVAGTVYYNEQFF
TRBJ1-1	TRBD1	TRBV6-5	TGTGCCAGCAGACCGTACCTCGGACAGGGGGAAGCTTTCTTT	CASRPYLGQGEAFF
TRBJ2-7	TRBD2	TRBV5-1	TGCGCCAGCAGCTTGGAAGGTCTAGCGGCCCGGTACGAGCAGTACTTC	CASSLEGLAARYEQYF
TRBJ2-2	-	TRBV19	TGTGCCAGTAGTACTGCTAGCTACACCGGGGAGCTGTTTTTT	CASSTASYTGELFF
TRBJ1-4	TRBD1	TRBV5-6	TGTGCCAGCAGCTTGTGGAGACAGGGAACTAATGAAAAACTGTTTTTT	CASSLWRQGTNEKLFF
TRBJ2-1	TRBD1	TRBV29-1	TGCAGCGTTCGACAGGGTTCGTATGAGCAGTTCTTC	CSVRQGSYEQFF
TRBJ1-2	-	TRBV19	TGTGCCAGTAGTAAATGGGACGATAATGGCTACACCTTC	CASSKWDDNGYTF
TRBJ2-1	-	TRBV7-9	TGTGCCAGCAGCTTGGGCAGCTACAATGAGCAGTTCTTC	CASSLGSYNEQFF
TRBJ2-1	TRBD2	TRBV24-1	TGTGCCACCAGTGACCCTTCGGTAGCGGGAGGTTACAATGAGCAGTTCTTC	CATSDPSVAGGYNEQFF
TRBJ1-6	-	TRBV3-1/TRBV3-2	TGTGCCAGCAGCACGCCCATCCCATTTCTACATCATAATTCACCCCTCCACTTT	CASSTPIPFLHHNSPLHF
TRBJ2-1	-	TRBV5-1	TGCGCCAGCAGCCCGGGTAGGTCCTACAATGAGCAGTTCTTC	CASSPGRSYNEQFF